The 18 T cell receptor beta chains below were found in one sample sequenced in a study of T cell responses to AZD1222 COVID-19 vaccine. TCRdb keeps only in-frame clones here, not all; method: immunoSEQ multiplex PCR. This table holds 160,000 or so clones, approximately 94% found once. The sequencing here drew on peripheral blood, taken 28 days after the second AZD1222 dose. The source is an adult who received the AZD1222 COVID-19 vaccine.

Only one count was recorded for this clone. This chain links TRBV27 with TRBJ2-1; D is possibly TRBD2 (6 bases). V lost 3 bases, J lost 5 bases, and 11 bases lay in between. Germline V lookup: CDR1 MNHEY, CDR2 SMNVEV (reference sequence). The CDR3 loop spans 14 amino acids. The CDR3 protein is CASSLGGTHNEQFF. The CDR3 DNA reads TGTGCCAGCAGTTTGGGCGGGACCCACAATGAGCAGTTCTTC.

Comments on this clone: The same CDR3 also results from other DNA sequences found in this sample. The rearrangement uses TRBV7-9 and TRBJ2-1; no clear D. Germline V gene lookup returns CDR1 SEHNR and CDR2 FQNEAQ (reference sequence). Deletions cut 5 bases from V and 3 bases from J, with 5 bases between. There are 12 residues in the CDR3. The CDR3 DNA reads as TGTGCCAGCAGCCCGAACTACAATGAGCAGTTCTTC. Encoded protein: CASSPNYNEQFF.

V and J are TRBV2 and TRBJ2-7, with D tentatively TRBD1 (6 bases). The CDR3 has 15 residues. Germline V gene data show CDR1 as SNHLY and CDR2 as FYNNEI. Between the trimmed V and J ends, which lost 2 bases and 7 bases, there was a span of 18 bases. The DNA for the CDR3 is TGTGCCAGCAGTGAACGACAGGCTACGTCCGGGGAGCAGTACTTC. Translating it yields CASSERQATSGEQYF.

The chain joins TRBV12-3 or TRBV12-4 to TRBJ1-6; the match to TRBD1 covers 7 bases. The V segment lost 3 bases and the J segment 8 bases; nucleotides outside the gene matches: 1. The CDR3 runs 13 residues. The CDR3 DNA sequence: TGTGCCAGCAGTTTCACAGGGGATTCACCCCTCCACTTT. Protein: CASSFTGDSPLHF.

The V and J genes are TRBV6-5 and TRBJ1-3; D call uncertain. V was cut by 0 bases and J by 0 bases, with 9 bases left in between. This CDR3 is built from 16 residues. The germline V gene has CDR1 MNHEY and CDR2 SVGAGI. The DNA for the CDR3 is TGTGCCAGCAGTTACTCGTCGCGGAGCTCTGGAAACACCATATATTTT. This sequence encodes CASSYSSRSSGNTIYF.

The chain is built from TRBV11-1 and TRBJ2-1, with D uncertain. Germline values: CDR1 SGHAT, CDR2 FQDESV (reference sequence). CDR3 length: 18 amino acids. The V and J ends lost 0 bases and 0 bases respectively, with 15 bases between them. CDR3 protein: CASSLARDAKSSYNEQFF. CDR3 sequence (DNA): TGTGCCAGCAGCTTAGCGCGCGACGCTAAGAGCTCCTACAATGAGCAGTTCTTC.

This chain links TRBV7-2 with TRBJ1-6; possibly TRBD1 for D (5 bases). The V gene lost 5 bases and the J gene lost 7 bases, with 15 bases spanning the gap. Germline values: CDR1 SGHTA, CDR2 FQGNSA. The CDR3 is 15 amino acids. The CDR3 loop reads CASSGASGRNSPLHF. CDR3 bases: TGTGCCAGCAGCGGAGCTTCGGGGCGAAATTCACCCCTCCACTTT.

The chain recombines TRBV9 with TRBJ2-2; D is perhaps TRBD1 (6 bases). CDR1 and CDR2 from the germline V gene are SGDLS and YYNGEE. The CDR3 is made up of 15 amino acids. Trimming pared 4 bases from V and 6 bases from J, leaving 16 bases between. The CDR3: CASSPKGQPAGELFF. CDR3 nucleotides: TGTGCCAGCAGCCCAAAGGGACAACCGGCCGGGGAGCTGTTTTTT.

CDR3 loop: CASSPWPGGRNYEQYF. As DNA, the CDR3 is TGTGCCAGTAGTCCTTGGCCTGGCGGGAGAAACTACGAGCAGTACTTC. The chain uses TRBV19 and TRBJ2-7, with 7 bases fitting TRBD2. Germline values: CDR1 LNHDA, CDR2 SQIVND (reference sequence). The CDR3 sequence is 16 residues long. V dropped 5 bases and J dropped 3; count of bases not matched to a gene: 13.

This clone appeared once. This same CDR3 is encoded by further DNA sequences in the sample. The chain recombines TRBV27 with TRBJ1-1; unclear D gene. Trimming took 0 bases from V and 3 from J, leaving 5 bases between them. Per germline, CDR1 MNHEY and CDR2 SMNVEV (reference sequence). The CDR3 covers 13 residues. CDR3 sequence: CASSLSGDTEAFF. CDR3 bases: TGTGCCAGCAGTTTATCCGGGGACACTGAAGCTTTCTTT.

The chain recombines TRBV14 with TRBJ2-1; no firm D call. V gave up 4 bases and J gave up 4 bases, with 8 bases separating them. This CDR3 is built from 13 residues. Germline CDR1 and CDR2: SGHDN and FVKESK. The CDR3 region is CASSPQTYNEQFF. The CDR3 nucleotides are TGTGCCAGCAGCCCGCAGACTTACAATGAGCAGTTCTTC.

J is TRBJ1-6 and V is TRBV27, with 8 bases that match TRBD1. The germline V gene encodes CDR1 MNHEY and CDR2 SMNVEV (reference sequence). The CDR3 is made up of 16 amino acids. The V and J ends lost 9 bases and 3 bases, in that order; junction bases with no gene match: 10. The CDR3 nucleotides read TGTGCCAGTGCCTCCCAGGGGGCGGGCTATAATTCACCCCTCCACTTT. It is translated as CASASQGAGYNSPLHF.

This rearrangement joins TRBV5-5 to TRBJ2-7; D is ambiguous. The CDR3 spans 14 residues. Between the trimmed V and J ends, which lost 1 base and 3 bases, there was a span of 11 bases. Looked up from germline, CDR1 is SGHKS and CDR2 is YYEKEE (reference sequence). The CDR3 is CASSLWAQDYEQYF. The DNA for the CDR3 is TGTGCCAGCAGCTTGTGGGCTCAGGACTACGAGCAGTACTTC.

The rearrangement uses TRBV7-2 and TRBJ2-7; TRBD1 matches 9 bases. Germline trimming cut 1 base from V and 3 bases from J; bases unmatched to any gene: 4. Germline CDR1 reads SGHTA; CDR2 reads FQGNSA. The CDR3 spans 15 residues. Here the CDR3 reads CASSLVGTGNYEQYF. The DNA of the CDR3 is TGTGCCAGCAGCTTAGTAGGGACAGGGAACTACGAGCAGTACTTC.

J is TRBJ1-3 and V is TRBV11-3; unclear D gene. V dropped 5 bases and J dropped 0 bases, with 11 bases sitting between them. CDR1 is SGHNT and CDR2 is YENEEA in the germline V gene. The CDR3 is 15 residues long. This chain's CDR3 is CASSTLPTSGNTIYF. The DNA for the CDR3 is TGTGCCAGCAGCACCCTGCCGACCTCTGGAAACACCATATATTTT.

The chain has TRBV11-2 and TRBJ1-2, with TRBD1 as a possible D gene (6 bases). Deletions cut 5 bases from V and 6 bases from J, with 13 bases between. The CDR3 consists of 13 residues. From germline, CDR1 is SGHAT and CDR2 FQNNGV. CDR3 residues: CASSRAGGDGYTF. CDR3 nucleotide sequence: TGTGCCAGCAGCCGTGCCGGGGGCGATGGCTACACCTTC.

This rearrangement joins TRBV9 to TRBJ2-1, with 8 bases identical to TRBD2. This CDR3 region has 16 residues. CDR1 is SGDLS and CDR2 is YYNGEE in the germline V gene. V lost 3 bases to trimming and J lost 8 bases; unmatched junction nucleotides: 13. CDR3 protein: CASSAPGTSAFHEQFF. CDR3 coding DNA: TGTGCCAGCAGCGCTCCCGGGACTAGTGCGTTCCATGAGCAGTTCTTC. Variable domain in full (rest from reference TRBV9 and TRBJ2-1): DSGVTQTPKHLITATGQRVTLRCSPRSGDLSVYWYQQSLDQGLQFLIQYYNGEERAKGNILERFSAQQFPDLHSELNLSSLELGDSALYFCASSAPGTSAFHEQFFGPGTRLTVL.

The CDR3 nucleotides read TGTGCCAGCAGTCTACACTTATTTGGAAACACCATATATTTT. As protein: CASSLHLFGNTIYF. V gene TRBV2 combines with J gene TRBJ1-3, with D uncertain. The V end lost 5 bases, the J end lost 3 bases, and 11 bases lay between the germline ends. This CDR3 is built from 14 residues. Germline values: CDR1 SNHLY, CDR2 FYNNEI.